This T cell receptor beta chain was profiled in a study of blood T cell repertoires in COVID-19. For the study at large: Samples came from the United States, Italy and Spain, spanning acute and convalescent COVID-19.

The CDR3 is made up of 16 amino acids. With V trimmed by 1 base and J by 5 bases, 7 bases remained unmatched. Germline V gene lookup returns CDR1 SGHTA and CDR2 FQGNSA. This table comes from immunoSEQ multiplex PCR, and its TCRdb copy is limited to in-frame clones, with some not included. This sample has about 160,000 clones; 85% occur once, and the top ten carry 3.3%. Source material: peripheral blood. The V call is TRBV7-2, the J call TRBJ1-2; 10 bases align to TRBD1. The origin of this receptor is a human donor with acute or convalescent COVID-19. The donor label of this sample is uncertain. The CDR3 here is CASSLGDRGPSYGYTF. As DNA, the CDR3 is TGTGCCAGCAGCTTAGGAGACAGGGGGCCTTCATATGGCTACACCTTC.